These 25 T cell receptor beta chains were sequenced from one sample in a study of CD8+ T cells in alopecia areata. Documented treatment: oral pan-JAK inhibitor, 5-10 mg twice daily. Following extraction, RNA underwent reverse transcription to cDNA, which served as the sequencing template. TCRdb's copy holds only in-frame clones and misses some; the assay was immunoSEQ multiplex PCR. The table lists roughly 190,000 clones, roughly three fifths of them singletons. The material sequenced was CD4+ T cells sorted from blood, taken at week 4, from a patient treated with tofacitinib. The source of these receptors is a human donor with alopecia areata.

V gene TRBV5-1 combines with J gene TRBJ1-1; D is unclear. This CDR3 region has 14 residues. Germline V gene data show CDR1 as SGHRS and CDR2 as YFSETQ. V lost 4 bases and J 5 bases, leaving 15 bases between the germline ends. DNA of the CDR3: TGCGCCAGCAGCCTTGGCTGGGAGGGAACTGAAGCTTTCTTT. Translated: CASSLGWEGTEAFF.

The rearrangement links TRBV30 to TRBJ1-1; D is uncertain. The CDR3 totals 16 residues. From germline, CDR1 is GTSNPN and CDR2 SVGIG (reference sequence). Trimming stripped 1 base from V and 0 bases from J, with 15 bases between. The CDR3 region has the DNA TGTGCCTGGAGTGCCCCCCCCGGACTGATGAACACTGAAGCTTTCTTT. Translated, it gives CAWSAPPGLMNTEAFF.

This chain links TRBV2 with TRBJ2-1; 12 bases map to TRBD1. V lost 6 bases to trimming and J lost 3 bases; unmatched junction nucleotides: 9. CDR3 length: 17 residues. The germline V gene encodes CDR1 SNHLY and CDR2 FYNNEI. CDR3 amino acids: CASRGQGALGIYNEQFF. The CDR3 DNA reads TGTGCCAGCAGGGGACAGGGGGCCCTGGGAATCTACAATGAGCAGTTCTTC.

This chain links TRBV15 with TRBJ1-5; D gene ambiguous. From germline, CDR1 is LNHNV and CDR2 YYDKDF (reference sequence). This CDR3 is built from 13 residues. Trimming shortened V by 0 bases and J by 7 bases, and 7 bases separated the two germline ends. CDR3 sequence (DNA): TGTGCCACCAGCAGAGAGCGAGCCCAGCCCCAGCATTTT. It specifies CATSRERAQPQHF.

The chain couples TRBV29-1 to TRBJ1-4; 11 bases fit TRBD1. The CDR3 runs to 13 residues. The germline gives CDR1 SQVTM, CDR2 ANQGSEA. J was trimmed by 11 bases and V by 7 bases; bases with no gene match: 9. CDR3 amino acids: CSDTEGTGGKLFF. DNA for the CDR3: TGCAGCGATACTGAAGGGACAGGGGGGAAACTGTTTTTT.

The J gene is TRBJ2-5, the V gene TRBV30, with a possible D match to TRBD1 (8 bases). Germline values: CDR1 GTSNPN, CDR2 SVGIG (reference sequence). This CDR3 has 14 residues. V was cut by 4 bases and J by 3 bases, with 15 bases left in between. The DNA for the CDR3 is TGTGCCTGGACCCACAGGGGGGGAGAAGAGACCCAGTACTTC. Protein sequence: CAWTHRGGEETQYF. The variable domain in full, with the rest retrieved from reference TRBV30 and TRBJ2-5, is SQTIHQWPATLVQPVGSPLSLECTVEGTSNPNLYWYRQAAGRGLQLLFYSVGIGQISSEVPQNLSASRPQDRQFILSSKKLLLSDSGFYLCAWTHRGGEETQYFGPGTRLLVL.

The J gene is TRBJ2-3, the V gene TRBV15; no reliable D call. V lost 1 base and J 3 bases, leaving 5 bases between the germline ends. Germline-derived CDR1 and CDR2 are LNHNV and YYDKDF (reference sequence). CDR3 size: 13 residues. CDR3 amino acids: CATSRGATDTQYF. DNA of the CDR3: TGTGCCACCAGCAGAGGGGCGACAGATACGCAGTATTTT.

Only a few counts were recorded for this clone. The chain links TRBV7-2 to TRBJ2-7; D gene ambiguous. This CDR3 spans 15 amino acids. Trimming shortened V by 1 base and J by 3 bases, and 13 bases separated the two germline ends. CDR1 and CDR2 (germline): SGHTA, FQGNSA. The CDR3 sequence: CASSLVTKSGYEQYF. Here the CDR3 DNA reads TGTGCCAGCAGCTTAGTCACGAAATCGGGCTACGAGCAGTACTTC. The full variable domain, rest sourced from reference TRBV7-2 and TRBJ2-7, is GAGVSQSPSNKVTEKGKDVELRCDPISGHTALYWYRQSLGQGLEFLIYFQGNSAPDKSGLPSDRFSAERTGGSVSTLTIQRTQQEDSAVYLCASSLVTKSGYEQYFGPGTRLTVT.

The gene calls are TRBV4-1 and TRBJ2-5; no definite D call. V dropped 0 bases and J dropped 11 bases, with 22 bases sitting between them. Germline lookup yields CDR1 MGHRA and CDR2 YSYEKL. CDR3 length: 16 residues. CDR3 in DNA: TGCGCCAGCAGCCAAGAAGGAGAAGGGTTCCGCGGTCAACAGTACTTC. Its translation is CASSQEGEGFRGQQYF.

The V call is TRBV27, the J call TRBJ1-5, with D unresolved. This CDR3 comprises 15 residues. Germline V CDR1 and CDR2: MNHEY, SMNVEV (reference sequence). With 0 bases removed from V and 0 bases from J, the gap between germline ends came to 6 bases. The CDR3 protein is CASSLSGNSNQPQHF. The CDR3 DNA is TGTGCCAGCAGTTTATCGGGAAATAGCAATCAGCCCCAGCATTTT.

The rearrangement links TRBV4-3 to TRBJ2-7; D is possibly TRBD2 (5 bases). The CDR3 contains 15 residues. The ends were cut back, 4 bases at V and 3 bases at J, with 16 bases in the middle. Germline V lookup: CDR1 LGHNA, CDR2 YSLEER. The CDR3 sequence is CASSPTKTGDYEQYF. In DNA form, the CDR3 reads TGCGCCAGCAGCCCTACCAAAACCGGGGACTACGAGCAGTACTTC.

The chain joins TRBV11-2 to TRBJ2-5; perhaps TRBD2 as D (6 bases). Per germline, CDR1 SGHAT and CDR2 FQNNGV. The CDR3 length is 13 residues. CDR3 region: CVSGGTRQETQYF. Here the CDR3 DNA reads TGTGTTAGCGGTGGCACCAGACAAGAGACCCAGTACTTC.

The CDR3 region has the DNA TGTGCCAGCAGCTTAAGGGGGCCCCCTCTCTACGAGCAGTACTTC. This sequence encodes CASSLRGPPLYEQYF. The gene calls are TRBV11-2 and TRBJ2-7; TRBD1 aligns across 7 bases. The trim removed 2 bases at V and 3 bases at J, leaving 7 bases unmatched. The CDR3 has 15 residues. Germline CDR1 is SGHAT and CDR2 is FQNNGV.

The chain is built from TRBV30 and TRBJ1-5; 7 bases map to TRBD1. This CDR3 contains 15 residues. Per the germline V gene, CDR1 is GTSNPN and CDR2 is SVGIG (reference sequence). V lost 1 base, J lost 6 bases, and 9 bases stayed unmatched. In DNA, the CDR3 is TGTGCCTGGAGTGCGCTCGCAGGGGGAAGTCAGCCCCAGCATTTT. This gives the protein CAWSALAGGSQPQHF.

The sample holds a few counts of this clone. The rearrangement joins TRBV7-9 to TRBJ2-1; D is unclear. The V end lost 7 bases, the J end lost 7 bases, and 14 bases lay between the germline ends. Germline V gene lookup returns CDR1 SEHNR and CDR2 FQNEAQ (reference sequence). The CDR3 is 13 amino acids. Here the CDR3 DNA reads TGTGCCAGCACCGCCCCCGGTAAGAATGAGCAGTTCTTC. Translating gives CASTAPGKNEQFF. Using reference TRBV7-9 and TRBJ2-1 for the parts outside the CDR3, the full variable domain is DTGVSQNPRHKITKRGQNVTFRCDPISEHNRLYWYRQTLGQGPEFLTYFQNEAQLEKSRLLSDRFSAERPKGSFSTLEIQRTEQGDSAMYLCASTAPGKNEQFFGPGTRLTVL.

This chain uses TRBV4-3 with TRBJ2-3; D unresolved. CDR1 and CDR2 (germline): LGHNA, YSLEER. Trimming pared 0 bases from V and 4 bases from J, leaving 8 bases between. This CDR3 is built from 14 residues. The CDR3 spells CASSQDHAADTQYF. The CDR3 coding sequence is TGCGCCAGCAGCCAAGATCATGCTGCAGATACGCAGTATTTT.

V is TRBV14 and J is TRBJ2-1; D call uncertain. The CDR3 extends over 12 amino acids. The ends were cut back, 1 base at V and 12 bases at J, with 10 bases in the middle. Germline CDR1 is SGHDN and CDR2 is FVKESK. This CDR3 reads CASSQASPGQFF. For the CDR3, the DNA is TGTGCCAGCAGCCAAGCTTCTCCGGGGCAGTTCTTC.

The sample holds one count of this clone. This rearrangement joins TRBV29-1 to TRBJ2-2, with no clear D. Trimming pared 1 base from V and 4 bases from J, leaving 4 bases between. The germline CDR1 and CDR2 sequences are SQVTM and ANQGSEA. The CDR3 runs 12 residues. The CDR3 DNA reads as TGCAGCGTTGAAGCCGGCACCGGGGAGCTGTTTTTT. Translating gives CSVEAGTGELFF.

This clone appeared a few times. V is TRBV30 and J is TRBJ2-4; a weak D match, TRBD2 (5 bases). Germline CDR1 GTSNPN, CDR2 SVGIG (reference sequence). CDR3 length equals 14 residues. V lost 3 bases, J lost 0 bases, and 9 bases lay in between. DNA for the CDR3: TGTGCCTGGAGGACGGGGTTAGCCAAAAACATTCAGTACTTC. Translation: CAWRTGLAKNIQYF.

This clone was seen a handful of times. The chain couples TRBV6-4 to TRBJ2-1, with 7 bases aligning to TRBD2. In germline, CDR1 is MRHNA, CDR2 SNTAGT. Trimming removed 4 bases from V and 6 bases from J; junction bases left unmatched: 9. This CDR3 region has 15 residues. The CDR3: CASSAWGGDRNEQFF. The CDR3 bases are TGTGCCAGCAGTGCATGGGGGGGGGACCGCAATGAGCAGTTCTTC.

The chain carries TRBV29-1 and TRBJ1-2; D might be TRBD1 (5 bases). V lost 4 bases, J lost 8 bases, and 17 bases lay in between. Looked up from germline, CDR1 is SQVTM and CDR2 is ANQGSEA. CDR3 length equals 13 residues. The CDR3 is CSVGRGREGGYTF. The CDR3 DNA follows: TGCAGCGTTGGTCGCGGCAGGGAGGGAGGCTACACCTTC.

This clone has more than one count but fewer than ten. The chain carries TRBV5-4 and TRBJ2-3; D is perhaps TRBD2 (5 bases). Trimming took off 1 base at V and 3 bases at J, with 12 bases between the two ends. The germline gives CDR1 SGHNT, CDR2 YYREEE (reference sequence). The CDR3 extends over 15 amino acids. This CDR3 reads CASSLKGEETDTQYF. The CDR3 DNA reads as TGTGCCAGCAGCTTGAAGGGAGAGGAGACAGATACGCAGTATTTT.

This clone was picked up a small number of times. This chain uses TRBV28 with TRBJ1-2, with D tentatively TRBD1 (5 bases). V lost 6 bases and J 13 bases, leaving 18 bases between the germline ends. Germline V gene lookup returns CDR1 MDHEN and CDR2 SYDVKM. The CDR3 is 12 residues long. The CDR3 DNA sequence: TGTGCCAGCAGCCTGGGACCGATCCCCGCCACCTTC. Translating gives CASSLGPIPATF.

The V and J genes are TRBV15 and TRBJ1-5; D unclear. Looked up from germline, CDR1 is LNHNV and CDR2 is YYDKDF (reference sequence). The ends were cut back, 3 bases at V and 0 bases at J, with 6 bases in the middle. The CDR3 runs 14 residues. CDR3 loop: CATSRDYSNQPQHF. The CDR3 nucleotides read TGTGCCACCAGCAGGGACTATAGCAATCAGCCCCAGCATTTT. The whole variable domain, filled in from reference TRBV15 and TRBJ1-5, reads DAMVIQNPRYQVTQFGKPVTLSCSQTLNHNVMYWYQQKSSQAPKLLFHYYDKDFNNEADTPDNFQSRRPNTSFCFLDIRSPGLGDTAMYLCATSRDYSNQPQHFGDGTRLSIL.

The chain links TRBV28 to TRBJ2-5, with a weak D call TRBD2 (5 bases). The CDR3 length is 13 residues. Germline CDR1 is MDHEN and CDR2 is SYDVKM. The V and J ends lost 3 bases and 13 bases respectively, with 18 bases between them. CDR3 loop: CASSFPSAGRVYF. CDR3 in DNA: TGTGCCAGCAGTTTTCCCTCCGCGGGCCGAGTGTACTTC.